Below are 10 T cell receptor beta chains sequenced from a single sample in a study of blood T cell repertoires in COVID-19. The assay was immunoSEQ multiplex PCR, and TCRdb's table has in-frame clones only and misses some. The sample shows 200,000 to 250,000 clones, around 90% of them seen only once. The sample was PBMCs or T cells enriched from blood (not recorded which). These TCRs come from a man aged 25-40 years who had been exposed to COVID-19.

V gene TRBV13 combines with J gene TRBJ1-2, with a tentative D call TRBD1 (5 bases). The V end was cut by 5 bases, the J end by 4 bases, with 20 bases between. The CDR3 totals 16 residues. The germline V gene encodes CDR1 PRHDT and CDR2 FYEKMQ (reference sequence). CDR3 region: CASSALIIGVVYGYTF. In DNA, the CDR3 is TGTGCCAGCAGCGCCCTGATAATAGGGGTGGTCTATGGCTACACCTTC.

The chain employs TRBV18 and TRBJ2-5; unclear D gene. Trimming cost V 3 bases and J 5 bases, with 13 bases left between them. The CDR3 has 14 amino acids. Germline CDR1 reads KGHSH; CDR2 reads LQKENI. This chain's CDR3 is CASSPYADWETQYF. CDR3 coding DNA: TGTGCCAGCTCACCCTATGCCGACTGGGAGACCCAGTACTTC.

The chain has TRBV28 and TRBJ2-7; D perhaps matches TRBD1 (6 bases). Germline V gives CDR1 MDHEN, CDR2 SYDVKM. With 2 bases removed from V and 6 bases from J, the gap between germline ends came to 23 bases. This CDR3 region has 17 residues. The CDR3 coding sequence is TGTGCCAGCAGTTTAGTAGGGAAGGGGGTAGCCTCCCCCGAGCAGTACTTC. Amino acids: CASSLVGKGVASPEQYF.

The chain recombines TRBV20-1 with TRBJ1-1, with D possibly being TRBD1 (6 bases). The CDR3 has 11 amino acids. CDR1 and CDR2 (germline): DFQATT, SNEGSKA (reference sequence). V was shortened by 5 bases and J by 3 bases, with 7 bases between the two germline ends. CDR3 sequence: CSAGGDTEAFF. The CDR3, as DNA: TGCAGTGCTGGGGGCGACACTGAAGCTTTCTTT.

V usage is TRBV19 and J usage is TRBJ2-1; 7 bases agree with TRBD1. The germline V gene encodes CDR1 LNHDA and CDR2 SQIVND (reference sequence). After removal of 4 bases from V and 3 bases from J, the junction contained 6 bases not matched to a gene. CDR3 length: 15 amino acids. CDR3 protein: CASSRGNRGYNEQFF. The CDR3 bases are TGTGCCAGTAGTAGAGGTAACAGGGGCTACAATGAGCAGTTCTTC.

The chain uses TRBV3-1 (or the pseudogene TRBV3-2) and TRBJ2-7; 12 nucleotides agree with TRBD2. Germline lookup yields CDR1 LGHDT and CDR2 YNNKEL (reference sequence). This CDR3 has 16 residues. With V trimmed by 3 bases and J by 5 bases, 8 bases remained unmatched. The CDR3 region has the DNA TGTGCCAGCAGCCACGGGGGACTAGCGGGCTTGAACGAGCAGTACTTC. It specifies CASSHGGLAGLNEQYF.

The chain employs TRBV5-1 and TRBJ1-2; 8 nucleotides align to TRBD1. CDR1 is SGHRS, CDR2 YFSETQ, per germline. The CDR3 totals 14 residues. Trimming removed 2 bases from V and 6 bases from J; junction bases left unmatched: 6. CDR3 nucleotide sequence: TGCGCCAGCAGCTTCGGACAGGGCGGTAATGGCTACACCTTC. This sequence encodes CASSFGQGGNGYTF.

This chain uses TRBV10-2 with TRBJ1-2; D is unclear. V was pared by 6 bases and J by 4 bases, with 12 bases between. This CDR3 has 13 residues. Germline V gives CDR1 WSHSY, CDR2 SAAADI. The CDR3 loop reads CASSPHRVYGYTF. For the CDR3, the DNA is TGCGCCAGCAGCCCGCACCGGGTCTATGGCTACACCTTC.

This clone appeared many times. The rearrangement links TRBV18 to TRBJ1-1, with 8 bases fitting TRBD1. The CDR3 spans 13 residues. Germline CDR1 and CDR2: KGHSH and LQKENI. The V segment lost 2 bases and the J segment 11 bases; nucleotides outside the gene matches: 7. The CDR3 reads CASSPLAGGEAFF. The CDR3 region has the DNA TGTGCCAGCTCACCATTGGCAGGGGGCGAGGCTTTCTTT.

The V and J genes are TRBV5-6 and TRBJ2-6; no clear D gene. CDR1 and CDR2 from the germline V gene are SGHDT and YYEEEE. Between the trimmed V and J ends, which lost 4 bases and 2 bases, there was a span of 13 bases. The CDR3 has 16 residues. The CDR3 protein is CASSPGTIPGANVLTF. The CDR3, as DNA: TGTGCCAGCAGCCCAGGAACCATCCCTGGGGCCAACGTCCTGACTTTC.